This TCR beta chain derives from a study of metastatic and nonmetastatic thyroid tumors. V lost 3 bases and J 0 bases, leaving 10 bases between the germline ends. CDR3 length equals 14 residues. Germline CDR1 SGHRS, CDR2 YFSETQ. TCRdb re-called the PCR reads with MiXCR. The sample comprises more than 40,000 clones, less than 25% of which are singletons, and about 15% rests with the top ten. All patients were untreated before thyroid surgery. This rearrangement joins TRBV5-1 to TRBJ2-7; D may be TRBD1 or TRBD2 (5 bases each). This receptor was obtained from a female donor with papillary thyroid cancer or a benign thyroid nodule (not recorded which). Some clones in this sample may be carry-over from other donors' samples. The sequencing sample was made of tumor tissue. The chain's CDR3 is CASSSGRHSYEQYF. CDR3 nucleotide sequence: TGCGCCAGCAGCTCGGGACGGCACTCCTACGAGCAGTACTTC.